This TCR beta chain is drawn from a study of T-cell reconstitution after alpha-beta-depleted transplantation in children. Looked up from germline, CDR1 is LGHNA and CDR2 is YNFKEQ. This CDR3 is built from 16 residues. The V end was cut by 2 bases, the J end by 6 bases, with 20 bases between. In this sample, this clonotype turned up many times. Its target is not known. The study, taken as a whole, reports: Hyperexpanded clones declined; after one year, newly produced T cells mostly supplied diversity. The study traced high day-60 TCRbeta diversity in some patients to surviving recipient T cells and thymic progenitors. Several hundred expanded graft clones reportedly were the source of alpha-beta T cells about two months after transplant.

Unique molecular identifiers were incorporated into the prepared TCRbeta library. TCRdb ran MiXCR on the PCR reads and lists one entry per CDR3 protein. The sample includes under 300,000 distinct CDR3 sequences, roughly 10% of them seen just once. The sequence was obtained from a male patient under 10 years old who had a stem cell transplant for chronic granulomatous disease, so the T cells may come from the graft donor. The V gene is TRBV4-2, the J gene TRBJ2-7; a possible D gene is TRBD1 (5 bases). Sequenced here: peripheral blood, sampled 180 days after TCRalphabeta/CD19-depleted stem cell transplant. In DNA, the CDR3 is TGTGCCAGCAGCCAAAGTATCGGGTCAGGGTTATTCGAGCAGTACTTC. Amino acids: CASSQSIGSGLFEQYF.